What follows are 31 T cell receptor beta chains derived from one specimen sequenced in a study of T cells in localized non-small cell lung cancer. Assay: immunoSEQ multiplex PCR; the TCRdb copy retains only in-frame clones and omits some. The table has 40,000 or so clones, 65% to 90% seen once. The material sequenced was peripheral blood mononuclear cells, taken before any cancer treatment. The receptors originated from a male donor older than 55 with stage II lung adenocarcinoma.

This clone was recorded only once. The chain employs TRBV6-1 and TRBJ1-1, with D tentatively TRBD1 (5 bases). The CDR3 is 14 residues long. Per the germline V gene, CDR1 is MNHNS and CDR2 is SASEGT. Trimming removed 11 bases at V and 3 bases at J, with 19 bases between. The CDR3 protein is CAGNKQGRYTEAFF. Written as DNA, the CDR3 is TGTGCCGGAAATAAGCAGGGTCGTTACACTGAAGCTTTCTTT.

The rearrangement uses TRBV10-3 and TRBJ1-1, with a weak D call TRBD1 (5 bases). The CDR3 totals 12 residues. V was shortened by 10 bases and J by 3 bases, with 12 bases between the two germline ends. The germline CDR1 and CDR2 sequences are ENHRY and SYGVKD. The CDR3 DNA reads TGTGCCAGCTCGGGGGGACACACTGAAGCTTTCTTT. It yields the protein CASSGGHTEAFF.

V gene TRBV6-1 combines with J gene TRBJ2-3; 10 bases map to TRBD2. Trimming cost V 1 base and J 2 bases; bases outside gene matches: 3. The germline V gene encodes CDR1 MNHNS and CDR2 SASEGT. The CDR3 sequence is 16 residues long. CDR3 region: CASSEVAGGPTDTQYF. CDR3 DNA sequence: TGTGCCAGCAGTGAAGTAGCGGGAGGACCCACAGATACGCAGTATTTT.

This clone occurred once. The chain carries TRBV6-1 and TRBJ1-3; D gene unclear. Trimming shortened V by 7 bases and J by 0 bases, and 13 bases separated the two germline ends. The CDR3 sequence is 15 residues long. CDR1 and CDR2 from the germline V gene are MNHNS and SASEGT. As DNA, the CDR3 is TGTGCCAGCACCCCCCCAAGAAGCTCTGGAAACACCATATATTTT. Translated: CASTPPRSSGNTIYF.

The chain carries TRBV12-5 and TRBJ2-7; TRBD2 aligns across 10 bases. Germline CDR1 is LGHNT and CDR2 is FRNRAP. CDR3 size: 19 residues. V lost 5 bases and J lost 2; bases outside the gene matches: 18. The CDR3 DNA is TGTGCTAGTGGTCGTTCCGGGACTAGCGCCCCGGGGCGTACCTACGAGCAGTACTTC. This encodes CASGRSGTSAPGRTYEQYF.

The chain couples TRBV7-6 to TRBJ2-3; D ambiguous. From germline, CDR1 is SGHVS and CDR2 FNYEAQ. This CDR3 contains 14 residues. V was cut by 0 bases and J by 2 bases, with 6 bases left in between. The CDR3 is CASSLATDTDTQYF. Here the CDR3 DNA reads TGTGCCAGCAGCTTAGCTACTGACACAGATACGCAGTATTTT.

This clone was observed a handful of times. The chain uses TRBV6-6 and TRBJ1-5, with D unclear. CDR3 size: 16 residues. Trimming stripped 2 bases from V and 2 bases from J, with 13 bases between. Per the germline V gene, CDR1 is MNHNY and CDR2 is SVGAGI (reference sequence). The CDR3 sequence is CASSYRYSRGNQPQHF. The DNA of the CDR3 is TGTGCCAGCAGTTACCGTTACTCGAGAGGCAATCAGCCCCAGCATTTT.

The chain combines TRBV30 with TRBJ1-6, with 7 bases fitting TRBD1. Germline CDR1 and CDR2: GTSNPN and SVGIG (reference sequence). The CDR3 has 13 residues. J lost 6 bases, V lost 3 bases, and 2 bases had no gene match. CDR3 loop: CAWSRGFNSPLHF. DNA of the CDR3: TGTGCCTGGAGCAGGGGGTTTAATTCACCCCTCCACTTT.

This chain uses TRBV4-1 with TRBJ2-3; unclear D gene. Trimming took off 1 base at V and 3 bases at J, with 8 bases between the two ends. The germline V gene has CDR1 MGHRA and CDR2 YSYEKL. This CDR3 has 14 amino acids. The CDR3 region has the DNA TGCGCCAGCAGCCAAGTTGTGGGAACAGATACGCAGTATTTT. Its translation is CASSQVVGTDTQYF.

The chain has TRBV20-1 and TRBJ2-5, with TRBD2 matching over 9 bases. The CDR3 has 11 amino acids. Germline V gene data show CDR1 as DFQATT and CDR2 as SNEGSKA (reference sequence). Trimming removed 8 bases from V and 13 bases from J; junction bases left unmatched: 11. CDR3 coding DNA: TGCAGTCCCGCGACTAGCGGCTCTCGGTACTTC. Its protein is CSPATSGSRYF.

This chain links TRBV10-2 with TRBJ2-2; D is ambiguous. The CDR3 runs to 10 residues. V gave up 8 bases and J gave up 6 bases, with 4 bases separating them. CDR1 and CDR2 (germline): WSHSY, SAAADI. The DNA of the CDR3 is TGCGCCAGCCTGGCCGGGGAGCTGTTTTTT. This encodes CASLAGELFF.

J is TRBJ2-1 and V is TRBV4-1; tentative D call: TRBD2 (7 bases). The V gene lost 3 bases and the J gene lost 3 bases, with 18 bases spanning the gap. This CDR3 has 17 residues. Per germline, CDR1 MGHRA and CDR2 YSYEKL. The CDR3 spells CASSQRDRSGNYNEQFF. CDR3 nucleotide sequence: TGCGCCAGCAGCCAGCGTGACAGGAGCGGGAACTACAATGAGCAGTTCTTC.

This clone came up a few times. This rearrangement joins TRBV19 to TRBJ1-1; unclear D gene. In germline, CDR1 is LNHDA, CDR2 SQIVND (reference sequence). The CDR3 spans 13 residues. Trimming stripped 6 bases from V and 0 bases from J, with 8 bases between. The CDR3 nucleotides are TGTGCCAGTAGCCTAGAGATGAACACTGAAGCTTTCTTT. Its protein product is CASSLEMNTEAFF.

This chain links TRBV30 with TRBJ2-4; TRBD1 agrees at 7 bases. V trimming: 8 bases; J trimming: 7 bases; junction bases outside the gene matches: 8. This CDR3 region has 12 residues. Germline V CDR1 and CDR2: GTSNPN, SVGIG (reference sequence). This CDR3 is CAAGQATNIQYF. The CDR3 region has the DNA TGTGCCGCCGGACAGGCTACGAACATTCAGTACTTC.

The chain recombines TRBV2 with TRBJ1-4, with D unresolved. This CDR3 has 15 amino acids. Trimming removed 4 bases at V and 8 bases at J, with 17 bases between. Per the germline V gene, CDR1 is SNHLY and CDR2 is FYNNEI. The CDR3 protein is CASSATVRLKEKLFF. In DNA form, the CDR3 reads TGTGCCAGCAGTGCCACAGTCCGCCTGAAAGAAAAACTGTTTTTT.

The J gene is TRBJ2-1, the V gene TRBV27, with a tentative D call TRBD2 (5 bases). The CDR3 length is 16 residues. CDR1 is MNHEY, CDR2 SMNVEV, per germline (reference sequence). The V end lost 2 bases, the J end lost 4 bases, and 15 bases lay between the germline ends. The CDR3 DNA is TGTGCCAGCAGTTTAGCGGTGTCTAGCACGTACAATGAGCAGTTCTTC. Residues: CASSLAVSSTYNEQFF.

CDR3 DNA sequence: TGTGCCTGGAGTTTAACAGGGGGCGCGCGGGGAAACACCATATATTTT. This translates into CAWSLTGGARGNTIYF. The genes are TRBV30 and TRBJ1-3; 9 bases line up with TRBD1. From germline, CDR1 is GTSNPN and CDR2 SVGIG (reference sequence). The CDR3 runs 16 residues. V dropped 2 bases and J dropped 4; count of bases not matched to a gene: 9. The whole variable domain, remainder taken from reference TRBV30 and TRBJ1-3, is SQTIHQWPATLVQPVGSPLSLECTVEGTSNPNLYWYRQAAGRGLQLLFYSVGIGQISSEVPQNLSASRPQDRQFILSSKKLLLSDSGFYLCAWSLTGGARGNTIYFGEGSWLTVV.

V and J are TRBV5-4 and TRBJ1-2, with a weak D call TRBD1 (6 bases). The CDR3 contains 14 residues. Germline assignment: CDR1 SGHNT and CDR2 YYREEE (reference sequence). Trimming stripped 0 bases from V and 3 bases from J, with 9 bases between. The CDR3, as DNA: TGTGCCAGCAGCTTGGACAGGGTCTACTATGGCTACACCTTC. It encodes CASSLDRVYYGYTF.

V is TRBV19 and J is TRBJ1-4; D not certain. The germline V gene has CDR1 LNHDA and CDR2 SQIVND (reference sequence). The CDR3 sequence is 18 residues long. The germline V and J ends were trimmed by 1 base and 11 bases, with 26 bases remaining between them. The DNA for the CDR3 is TGTGCCAGTAGTATAGCGCAGAGTCAAGCCCCCCTCATCGGGAAACTGTTTTTT. It encodes CASSIAQSQAPLIGKLFF.

The genes are TRBV5-1 and TRBJ1-5, with D possibly being TRBD1 (6 bases). CDR1 is SGHRS, CDR2 YFSETQ, per germline. Deletions cut 1 base from V and 5 bases from J, with 10 bases between. This CDR3 has 14 amino acids. CDR3 loop: CASSLTGLDQPQHF. DNA of the CDR3: TGCGCCAGCAGCTTGACAGGGTTGGATCAGCCCCAGCATTTT.

The chain uses TRBV5-1 and TRBJ2-7, with D perhaps TRBD1 or TRBD2 (5 bases each). The length of the CDR3 is 14 residues. Germline CDR1 is SGHRS and CDR2 is YFSETQ. Deletions cut 3 bases from V and 6 bases from J, with 16 bases between. The CDR3 reads CASSSEGQLSEQYF. The DNA of the CDR3 is TGCGCCAGCAGCTCCGAGGGGCAGCTAAGCGAGCAGTACTTC.

This clone has only a few counts. The V gene is TRBV4-3, the J gene TRBJ2-5, with 7 bases fitting TRBD1. Germline V gene data show CDR1 as LGHNA and CDR2 as YSLEER. Trimming removed 0 bases from V and 4 bases from J; junction bases left unmatched: 8. The CDR3 length is 16 residues. DNA for the CDR3: TGCGCCAGCAGCCAAGATATGAGCAAGGGGGCAGAGACCCAGTACTTC. It is translated as CASSQDMSKGAETQYF.

The genes are TRBV2 and TRBJ1-5; D gene ambiguous. The CDR3 consists of 11 residues. With 6 bases removed from V and 5 bases from J, the gap between germline ends came to 5 bases. Germline-derived CDR1 and CDR2 are SNHLY and FYNNEI. This CDR3 reads CASRMDQPQHF. Here the CDR3 DNA reads TGTGCCAGCAGAATGGATCAGCCCCAGCATTTT.

The rearrangement joins TRBV6-6 to TRBJ1-1, with D maybe TRBD1 (6 bases). The CDR3 consists of 15 residues. V lost 4 bases, J lost 1 base, and 13 bases lay in between. Germline-derived CDR1 and CDR2 are MNHNY and SVGAGI (reference sequence). The DNA of the CDR3 is TGTGCCAGCAGTTCCCCAAGACAGGAGAACACTGAAGCTTTCTTT. Translation: CASSSPRQENTEAFF.

This chain joins TRBV6-5 and TRBJ2-5, with a tentative D call TRBD1 (5 bases). Looked up from germline, CDR1 is MNHEY and CDR2 is SVGAGI. Trimming removed 6 bases at V and 9 bases at J, with 14 bases between. The CDR3 runs 12 residues. CDR3 loop: CASSDGHSAQYF. Here the CDR3 DNA reads TGTGCCAGCAGCGACGGACACTCGGCCCAGTACTTC.

This clone has more than one count but fewer than ten. V and J are TRBV2 and TRBJ1-1; no firm D call. The CDR3 consists of 13 residues. The V end was cut by 4 bases, the J end by 1 base, with 7 bases between. CDR1 and CDR2 from the germline V gene are SNHLY and FYNNEI. DNA for the CDR3: TGTGCCAGCAGTGTTTCGGGGAACACTGAAGCTTTCTTT. Its translation: CASSVSGNTEAFF.

The chain couples TRBV5-6 to TRBJ2-5; 8 nucleotides agree with TRBD1. The J call is uncertain, as TRBJ2-7 better fits the DNA end. The CDR3 spans 15 residues. Germline values: CDR1 SGHDT, CDR2 YYEEEE. The chain's CDR3 is CASSLDSGGLLEQYF. The CDR3 nucleotides are TGTGCCAGCAGCTTGGATTCAGGGGGCCTGCTCGAGCAGTACTTC.

The rearrangement joins TRBV4-3 to TRBJ1-2; 7 nucleotides align to TRBD1. CDR1 is LGHNA and CDR2 is YSLEER in the germline V gene. The CDR3 loop spans 16 amino acids. Germline trimming cut 0 bases from V and 0 bases from J; bases unmatched to any gene: 4. The CDR3 region has the DNA TGCGCCAGCAGCCAAGATCCGACAGGGTCTAACTATGGCTACACCTTC. Translating it yields CASSQDPTGSNYGYTF.

The chain couples TRBV7-8 to TRBJ2-1; D is perhaps TRBD1 (6 bases). The CDR3 is 12 residues long. The germline V gene encodes CDR1 SGHVS and CDR2 FQNEAQ. Deletions cut 5 bases from V and 11 bases from J, with 13 bases between. CDR3 DNA sequence: TGTGCCAGCAGCCCGGACAGCCCCAAGCAGTTCTTC. Protein: CASSPDSPKQFF.

This clone was counted only a few times. This chain uses TRBV28 with TRBJ2-7; 14 nucleotides line up with TRBD2. The CDR3 is made up of 15 amino acids. Germline V lookup: CDR1 MDHEN, CDR2 SYDVKM. J was trimmed by 4 bases and V by 6 bases; bases with no gene match: 5. As DNA, the CDR3 is TGTGCCAGCAGAGTGACTAGCGGGAGGGTGTACGAGCAGTACTTC. As protein: CASRVTSGRVYEQYF.

In the case of this clone: The junction shows a germline mismatch at one end, possibly a read error. This chain links TRBV10-3 with TRBJ1-5; D not certain. Germline V gene lookup returns CDR1 ENHRY and CDR2 SYGVKD. The CDR3 is 13 amino acids. This CDR3 reads CAIGEVSNQPQHF. The CDR3 nucleotides are TGTGCCATCGGTGAGGTTAGCAATCAGCCCCAGCATTTT.